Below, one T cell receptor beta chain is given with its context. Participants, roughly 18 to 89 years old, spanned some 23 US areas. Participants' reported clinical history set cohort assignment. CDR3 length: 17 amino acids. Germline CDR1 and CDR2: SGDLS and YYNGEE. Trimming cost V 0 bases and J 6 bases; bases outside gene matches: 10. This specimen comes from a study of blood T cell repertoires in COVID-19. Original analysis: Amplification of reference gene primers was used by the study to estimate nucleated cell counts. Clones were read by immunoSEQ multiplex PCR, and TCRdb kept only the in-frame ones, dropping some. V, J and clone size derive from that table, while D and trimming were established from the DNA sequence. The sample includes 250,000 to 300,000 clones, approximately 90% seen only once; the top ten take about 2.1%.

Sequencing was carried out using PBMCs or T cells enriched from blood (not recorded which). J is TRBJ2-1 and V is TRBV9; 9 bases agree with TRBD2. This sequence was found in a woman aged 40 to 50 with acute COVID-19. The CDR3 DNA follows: TGTGCCAGCAGCGTAGCTTCGCTAGCGGGGATTTTCAATGAGCAGTTCTTC. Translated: CASSVASLAGIFNEQFF.